This T cell receptor (beta chain) is from a study of blood T cell repertoires in COVID-19 (TCRdb year 2020). Background for the entire study: The collaborator samples originated in the United States, Italy and Spain and spanned the acute and convalescent phases of COVID-19. The material from the prospective study consisted of cDNA or gDNA derived from T cells, B-cell-depleted T cells, or PBMCs. Subjects who had been exposed to COVID-19, were actively infected with it, or had recovered from it provided the deeply sampled blood TCRbeta repertoires that made up the dataset. The repertoires were released in a freely available public database meant as a resource for research on the immune response to SARS-CoV-2. Samples were obtained from the ongoing ImmuneRACE study (first 160 participants) and from 1,000 to 1,500 subjects provided by 6 global collaborators. A de-identified subject ID, COVID-19 status, age in years and sex were almost always included in the sample metadata. Where available, HLA class I and class II types were obtained from metadata supplied by the sample provider rather than from assay-based typing. Study-wide conclusions, independent of this receptor: Clinical and demographic metadata were provided uncurated, with the amount varying by source and participant.

The immunoSEQ Assay, a bias-controlled multiplex PCR, was used to amplify TCRbeta CDR3 regions from genomic DNA. The original pipeline was this. The number of nucleated cells in each sample was estimated from the amplification of reference gene primers within the assay. Sequence reads were collapsed and filtered to measure the absolute abundance of every unique TCRbeta CDR3 rearrangement. For each sample, productive Simpson clonality was calculated as the square root of Simpson's diversity index over productive rearrangements. TCRdb's version of the immuneACCESS table is confined to in-frame rearrangements and falls short of the full clone set. An unresolved V gene accounts for under half of the shortfall where checked; the remainder is of unknown origin. The V and J calls and the clone size are those of that table, but D and trimming were determined from the DNA. A total of approximately 40,000 clones appear in this sample, 80% to 90% of them only once. The biggest ten clones account for 3.5% to 5% of the sample.

As encoded in the germline V gene, CDR1 is KGHDR while CDR2 is SFDVKD. The V end loses 7 bases and the J end loses 8 bases, and a stretch of 14 bases separates them. Spanning cysteine to phenylalanine, the CDR3 consists of 13 amino acids. This entry keeps only the CDR3 DNA: 39 bases, framed from base 1. In Seattle, one collaborating source enrolled patients while the infection was active and tracked those patients longitudinally over the course of disease. The collaborating institutions used their own protocols to collect whole blood in K2EDTA tubes. For TCRbeta analysis, collaborators shipped samples as frozen whole blood, isolated PBMCs, or DNA extracted from either of those sample types. This clone came up once. Which antigen it targets is not known. Qualities for individual bases were not recorded, and no much larger clone is one base off.

The rearrangement combines TRBV24-1 with TRBJ2-1; TRBD1 is a weak D gene call, 8 bases matching. Sequenced input: peripheral blood. The source is a man aged 35-49 years with COVID-19, enrolled during active disease. DNA sequence: TGTGCCACCAGAAGGACAGGGAGGGATGAGCAGTTCTTC. Protein translation: CATRRTGRDEQFF.